This is a list of T cell receptor beta chains from one sample in a study of T cells in Graves' hyperthyroidism and ophthalmopathy. Each CDR3 protein is one row after TCRdb ran MiXCR on the multiplex PCR reads. The table lists approximately 600,000 distinct CDR3 sequences, roughly 17% of them singletons. Sequencing was done on a sample of blood. These TCRs come from a woman aged 25 to 39 with Graves' hyperthyroidism. CDR3s include the opening cysteine and the closing phenylalanine or tryptophan. Each record gives: CDR3 DNA, CDR3 protein, CDR3 length, D gene, clone size, V gene, J gene. A D gene is named only where the DNA matches it firmly. A clone size is listed for some rows: how often the clone was seen (once, few, many), or a class if it is expanded.

cdr3_nt: TGTGCCTGGAGGGAGCGACTAGCGGGAGCACCCTACGAGCAGTACTTC
cdr3_aa: CAWRERLAGAPYEQYF
cdr3_length: 16
d_call: TRBD2
clone_size: many
v_call: TRBV30
j_call: TRBJ2-7

cdr3_nt: TGTGCCAGCAGCCCTAAGGTCTCTGGGGCCAACGTCCTGACTTTC
cdr3_aa: CASSPKVSGANVLTF
cdr3_length: 15
d_call: NA
clone_size: many
v_call: TRBV28
j_call: TRBJ2-6

cdr3_nt: TGTGCCAGCATCACCCCGGGATCCAGGGGGGAGCAGTTCTTC
cdr3_aa: CASITPGSRGEQFF
cdr3_length: 14
d_call: TRBD1
clone_size: few
v_call: TRBV28
j_call: TRBJ2-1

cdr3_nt: TGTGCCAGCAGTCGCACGGCAAATGAAAAACTGTTTTTT
cdr3_aa: CASSRTANEKLFF
cdr3_length: 13
d_call: NA
clone_size: many
v_call: TRBV12-3/TRBV12-4
j_call: TRBJ1-4

cdr3_nt: TGTGCCAGCGAGGACAGAACCTACAATGAGCAGTTCTTC
cdr3_aa: CASEDRTYNEQFF
cdr3_length: 13
d_call: NA
clone_size: many
v_call: TRBV28
j_call: TRBJ2-1

cdr3_nt: TGTGCCAGCAGCCCGCAGAGTCCCTACGAGCAGTACTTC
cdr3_aa: CASSPQSPYEQYF
cdr3_length: 13
d_call: NA
clone_size: NA
v_call: TRBV7-9
j_call: TRBJ2-7

cdr3_nt: TGTGCCACCAGCAGAGATGGGAAAGCGGGAACTGAGCAGTTCTTC
cdr3_aa: CATSRDGKAGTEQFF
cdr3_length: 15
d_call: TRBD2
clone_size: few
v_call: TRBV15
j_call: TRBJ2-1

cdr3_nt: TGCAGTGCTGGGCGAGGGCAGGGGGCTTCACCCCTCCACTTT
cdr3_aa: CSAGRGQGASPLHF
cdr3_length: 14
d_call: TRBD1
clone_size: few
v_call: TRBV20-1
j_call: TRBJ1-6

cdr3_nt: TGTGCCAGCTCACGACCAGGGGCGGTTGGTGAGACCCAGTACTTC
cdr3_aa: CASSRPGAVGETQYF
cdr3_length: 15
d_call: NA
clone_size: NA
v_call: TRBV18
j_call: TRBJ2-5

cdr3_nt: TGTGCCAGCAGCCCAGGACAGGGGGTGGCGAACACCGGGGAGCTGTTTTTT
cdr3_aa: CASSPGQGVANTGELFF
cdr3_length: 17
d_call: TRBD1
clone_size: few
v_call: TRBV7-2
j_call: TRBJ2-2

cdr3_nt: TGTGCCAGCAGCGCCTTCAGGGAGACTAATGAAAAACTGTTTTTT
cdr3_aa: CASSAFRETNEKLFF
cdr3_length: 15
d_call: NA
clone_size: NA
v_call: TRBV5-6
j_call: TRBJ1-4

cdr3_nt: TGTGCCAGCAGCTTACAGTATACTAGCGTGTCTTACAATGAGCAGTTCTTC
cdr3_aa: CASSLQYTSVSYNEQFF
cdr3_length: 17
d_call: TRBD2
clone_size: many
v_call: TRBV7-2
j_call: TRBJ2-1

cdr3_nt: TGTGCCAGCAGTTTAGAGCTTAGCTACGAGCAGTACTTC
cdr3_aa: CASSLELSYEQYF
cdr3_length: 13
d_call: NA
clone_size: many
v_call: TRBV12-3/TRBV12-4
j_call: TRBJ2-7

cdr3_nt: TGTGCCAGCTCACCCGAGAGGGACCTGAACACTGAAGCTTTCTTT
cdr3_aa: CASSPERDLNTEAFF
cdr3_length: 15
d_call: NA
clone_size: NA
v_call: TRBV18
j_call: TRBJ1-1

cdr3_nt: TGTGCCATCAGTGACCCAGCGGAGATCACAGATACGCAGTATTTT
cdr3_aa: CAISDPAEITDTQYF
cdr3_length: 15
d_call: NA
clone_size: NA
v_call: TRBV10-3
j_call: TRBJ2-3

cdr3_nt: TGTGCCATCAGCCCGCGGACGTCCACTGAAGCTTTCTTT
cdr3_aa: CAISPRTSTEAFF
cdr3_length: 13
d_call: NA
clone_size: many
v_call: TRBV10-3
j_call: TRBJ1-1

cdr3_nt: TGTGCCAGCAGTTACTCGGCAGGAGCCGGGGAGCTGTTTTTT
cdr3_aa: CASSYSAGAGELFF
cdr3_length: 14
d_call: NA
clone_size: few
v_call: TRBV6-6
j_call: TRBJ2-2

cdr3_nt: TGTGCCAGCAGCTTATGGCCCGCGAGGGGAGGACTCGCGCAGTACTTC
cdr3_aa: CASSLWPARGGLAQYF
cdr3_length: 16
d_call: NA
clone_size: NA
v_call: TRBV7-9
j_call: TRBJ2-7

cdr3_nt: TGTGCCACCAGCAGATACAATCTGGGCACTGAAGCTTTCTTT
cdr3_aa: CATSRYNLGTEAFF
cdr3_length: 14
d_call: NA
clone_size: many
v_call: TRBV15
j_call: TRBJ1-1

cdr3_nt: TGTGCCAGCAGATCTATACCCGGGACAGGGCATGACGAGCAGTACTTC
cdr3_aa: CASRSIPGTGHDEQYF
cdr3_length: 16
d_call: TRBD1
clone_size: NA
v_call: TRBV27
j_call: TRBJ2-7

cdr3_nt: TGTGCCAGCAGCTCGGACGCGGACGAGCAGTACTTC
cdr3_aa: CASSSDADEQYF
cdr3_length: 12
d_call: NA
clone_size: many
v_call: TRBV7-2
j_call: TRBJ2-7

cdr3_nt: TGTGCCTGGAGGGCCCAGGGGGACTATGGCTACACCTTC
cdr3_aa: CAWRAQGDYGYTF
cdr3_length: 13
d_call: TRBD1
clone_size: NA
v_call: TRBV30
j_call: TRBJ1-2

cdr3_nt: TGCAGCGTTGAAATTCCAGGGTCGATCTACGAGCAGTACTTC
cdr3_aa: CSVEIPGSIYEQYF
cdr3_length: 14
d_call: NA
clone_size: many
v_call: TRBV29-1
j_call: TRBJ2-7

cdr3_nt: TGTGCCAGCAGTTTAGAGTACGAGCAGTACTTC
cdr3_aa: CASSLEYEQYF
cdr3_length: 11
d_call: NA
clone_size: many
v_call: TRBV28
j_call: TRBJ2-7

cdr3_nt: TGTGCCAGCAGCCATTCCCCGGGAGTATCAGAGACCCAGTACTTC
cdr3_aa: CASSHSPGVSETQYF
cdr3_length: 15
d_call: NA
clone_size: many
v_call: TRBV3-1
j_call: TRBJ2-5

cdr3_nt: TGCGCCAGCAGCCAACCGTTTGGGGGGCTTAGGTATGGCTACACCTTC
cdr3_aa: CASSQPFGGLRYGYTF
cdr3_length: 16
d_call: NA
clone_size: NA
v_call: TRBV4-1
j_call: TRBJ1-2

cdr3_nt: TGTGCCAGCAGCTTAGAGGGGGGACATCTGAACACTGAAGCTTTCTTT
cdr3_aa: CASSLEGGHLNTEAFF
cdr3_length: 16
d_call: NA
clone_size: few
v_call: TRBV7-8
j_call: TRBJ1-1

cdr3_nt: TGCGCCAGCAGCTTGGCCATCACGACTAGGTCATCCCAATACGAGCAGTACTTC
cdr3_aa: CASSLAITTRSSQYEQYF
cdr3_length: 18
d_call: NA
clone_size: few
v_call: TRBV5-1
j_call: TRBJ2-7

cdr3_nt: TGTGCCAGCAGTACCCGGACTAGCTTGACCAAAAACATTCAGTACTTC
cdr3_aa: CASSTRTSLTKNIQYF
cdr3_length: 16
d_call: TRBD2
clone_size: many
v_call: TRBV28
j_call: TRBJ2-4

cdr3_nt: TGTGCCAGTGAGAGAGCATCTGGAAACACCATATATTTT
cdr3_aa: CASERASGNTIYF
cdr3_length: 13
d_call: NA
clone_size: many
v_call: TRBV6-1
j_call: TRBJ1-3

cdr3_nt: TGCGCCAGCAGGGCAGGGTCCAACTACGAGCAGTACTTC
cdr3_aa: CASRAGSNYEQYF
cdr3_length: 13
d_call: NA
clone_size: few
v_call: TRBV5-1
j_call: TRBJ2-7

cdr3_nt: TGTGCCAGCAGTTACTCGTCCAGCGGGTCTCCCTACGAGCAGTACTTC
cdr3_aa: CASSYSSSGSPYEQYF
cdr3_length: 16
d_call: NA
clone_size: many
v_call: TRBV6-2/TRBV6-3
j_call: TRBJ2-7

cdr3_nt: TGTGCCTGGCAAGAACAGGGGGAAACTAATGAAAAACTGTTTTTT
cdr3_aa: CAWQEQGETNEKLFF
cdr3_length: 15
d_call: TRBD1
clone_size: NA
v_call: TRBV30
j_call: TRBJ1-4

cdr3_nt: TGCAGTGCTATTACAGGGGGCAATTCAGATACGCAGTATTTT
cdr3_aa: CSAITGGNSDTQYF
cdr3_length: 14
d_call: TRBD1
clone_size: few
v_call: TRBV20-1
j_call: TRBJ2-3

cdr3_nt: TGTGCCAGCAGAAACAGCCTAGCGGGGGGCGAGCAGTACTTC
cdr3_aa: CASRNSLAGGEQYF
cdr3_length: 14
d_call: TRBD2
clone_size: many
v_call: TRBV28
j_call: TRBJ2-7

cdr3_nt: TGTGCCAGCAGTGGGGGAGGGAGAAGGGACTACGAGCAGTACTTC
cdr3_aa: CASSGGGRRDYEQYF
cdr3_length: 15
d_call: TRBD2
clone_size: many
v_call: TRBV27
j_call: TRBJ2-7

cdr3_nt: TGTGCCAGCAGTGTTACAGGGATGGAAAAACTGTTTTTT
cdr3_aa: CASSVTGMEKLFF
cdr3_length: 13
d_call: NA
clone_size: many
v_call: TRBV6-1
j_call: TRBJ1-4

cdr3_nt: TGCGCCAGCGGCCCATCCCCCCCAGGGGCCGGGAACACCGGGGAGCTGTTTTTT
cdr3_aa: CASGPSPPGAGNTGELFF
cdr3_length: 18
d_call: NA
clone_size: once
v_call: TRBV5-1
j_call: TRBJ2-2

cdr3_nt: TGCAGCGTTGTTAGTAACAGGGGCTACGAGCAGTACTTC
cdr3_aa: CSVVSNRGYEQYF
cdr3_length: 13
d_call: TRBD1
clone_size: few
v_call: TRBV29-1
j_call: TRBJ2-7

cdr3_nt: TGCGCCAGCAGGCGAACTAGCGGACCCTACGAGCAGTACTTC
cdr3_aa: CASRRTSGPYEQYF
cdr3_length: 14
d_call: TRBD2
clone_size: many
v_call: TRBV5-1
j_call: TRBJ2-7

cdr3_nt: TGCAGTGCTAGAGATTCCCAGCAGTACTTC
cdr3_aa: CSARDSQQYF
cdr3_length: 10
d_call: NA
clone_size: many
v_call: TRBV20-1
j_call: TRBJ2-7

cdr3_nt: TGTGCCAGCAGCGAGTACGGGACTAGCGTTAATGAGCAGTTCTTC
cdr3_aa: CASSEYGTSVNEQFF
cdr3_length: 15
d_call: TRBD2
clone_size: NA
v_call: TRBV11-3
j_call: TRBJ2-1

cdr3_nt: TGTGCCAGCAGAAACGGGAGGGCAGCCTTAAATTTTGCAACAGATACGCAGTATTTT
cdr3_aa: CASRNGRAALNFATDTQYF
cdr3_length: 19
d_call: TRBD2
clone_size: NA
v_call: TRBV7-9
j_call: TRBJ2-3

cdr3_nt: TGTGCCAGCAGCCCAAACTCGGGTTATGCAGCCTACGAGCAGTACTTC
cdr3_aa: CASSPNSGYAAYEQYF
cdr3_length: 16
d_call: NA
clone_size: NA
v_call: TRBV5-5
j_call: TRBJ2-7

cdr3_nt: TGTGCCAGCAGTTACCCGGGACAGGGGGTTGAAGGCTGCACCTTC
cdr3_aa: CASSYPGQGVEGCTF
cdr3_length: 15
d_call: TRBD1
clone_size: NA
v_call: TRBV6-5
j_call: TRBJ1-2